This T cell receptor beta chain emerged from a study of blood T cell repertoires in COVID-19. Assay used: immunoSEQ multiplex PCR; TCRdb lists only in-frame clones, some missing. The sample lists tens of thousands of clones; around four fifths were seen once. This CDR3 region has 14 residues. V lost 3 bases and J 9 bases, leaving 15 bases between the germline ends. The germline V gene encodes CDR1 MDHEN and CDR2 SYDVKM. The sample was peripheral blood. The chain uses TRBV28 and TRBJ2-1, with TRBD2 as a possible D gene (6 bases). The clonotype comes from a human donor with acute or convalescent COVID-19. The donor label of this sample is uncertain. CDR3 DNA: TGTGCCAGCAGTTTGGCTAGCGATCGAGGTGAGCAGTTCTTC. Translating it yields CASSLASDRGEQFF.